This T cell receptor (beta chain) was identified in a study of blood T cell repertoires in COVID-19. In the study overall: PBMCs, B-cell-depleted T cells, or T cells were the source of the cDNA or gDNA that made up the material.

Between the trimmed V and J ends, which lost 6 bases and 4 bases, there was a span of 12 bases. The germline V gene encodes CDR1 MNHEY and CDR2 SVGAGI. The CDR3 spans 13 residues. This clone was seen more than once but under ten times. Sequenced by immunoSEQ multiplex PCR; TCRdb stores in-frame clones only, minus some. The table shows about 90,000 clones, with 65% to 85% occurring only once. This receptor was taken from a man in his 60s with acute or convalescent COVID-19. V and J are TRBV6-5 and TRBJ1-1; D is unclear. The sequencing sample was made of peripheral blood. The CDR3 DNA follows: TGTGCCAGCAGCTACGGGCCGGTCACTGAAGCTTTCTTT. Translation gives CASSYGPVTEAFF.